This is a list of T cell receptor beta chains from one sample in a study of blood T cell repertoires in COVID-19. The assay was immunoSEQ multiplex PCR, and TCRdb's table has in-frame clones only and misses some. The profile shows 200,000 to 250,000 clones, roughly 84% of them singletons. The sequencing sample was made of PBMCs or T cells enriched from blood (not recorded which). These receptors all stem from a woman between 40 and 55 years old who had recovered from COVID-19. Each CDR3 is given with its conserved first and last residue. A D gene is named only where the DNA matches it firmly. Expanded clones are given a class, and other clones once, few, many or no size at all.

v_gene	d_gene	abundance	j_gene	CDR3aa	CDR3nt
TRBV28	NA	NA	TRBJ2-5	CASRGGQQETQYF	TGTGCCAGCAGAGGCGGACAGCAAGAGACCCAGTACTTC
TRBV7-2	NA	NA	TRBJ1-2	CASSLVGGSYGYTF	TGTGCCAGCAGCTTAGTTGGAGGGAGCTATGGCTACACCTTC
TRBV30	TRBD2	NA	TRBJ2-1	CAWRSFRGRGNEQFF	TGTGCCTGGAGGAGCTTCCGCGGGAGGGGGAATGAGCAGTTCTTC
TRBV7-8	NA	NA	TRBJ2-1	CASSLGETTSFYNEQFF	TGTGCCAGCAGCTTAGGGGAGACGACAAGCTTCTACAATGAGCAGTTCTTC
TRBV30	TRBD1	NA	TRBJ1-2	CAWRTGARANYGYTF	TGTGCCTGGCGGACAGGGGCTAGGGCTAACTATGGCTACACCTTC
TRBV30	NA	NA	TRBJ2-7	CAWSVPVTGDVYEQYF	TGTGCCTGGAGTGTACCCGTTACGGGGGACGTATACGAGCAGTACTTC
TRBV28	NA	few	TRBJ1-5	CASSFSGQPQHF	TGTGCCAGCAGTTTCTCGGGTCAGCCCCAGCATTTT
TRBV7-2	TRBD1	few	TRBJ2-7	CASSLGTGGSYEQYF	TGTGCCAGCAGCTTAGGGACAGGGGGCTCCTACGAGCAGTACTTC
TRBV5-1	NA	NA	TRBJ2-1	CASSLGGSSDNEQFF	TGCGCCAGCAGCTTGGGTGGGAGCAGCGACAATGAGCAGTTCTTC
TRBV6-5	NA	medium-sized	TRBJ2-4	CASSPRVAKNIQYF	TGTGCCAGCAGCCCCAGGGTCGCCAAAAACATTCAGTACTTC
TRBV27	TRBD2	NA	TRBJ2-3	CASRRTSGSGDTQYF	TGTGCCAGCAGGCGGACTAGCGGGAGTGGAGATACGCAGTATTTT
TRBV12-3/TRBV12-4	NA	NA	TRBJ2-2	CASTKNEGGELFF	TGTGCCAGCACCAAGAATGAGGGCGGGGAGCTGTTTTTT
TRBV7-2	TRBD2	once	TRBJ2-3	CASSLELAGGNTQYF	TGTGCCAGCAGCTTAGAACTAGCGGGTGGGAATACGCAGTATTTT
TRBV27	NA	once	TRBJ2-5	CASSLTGEETQYF	TGTGCCAGCAGTTTAACAGGAGAAGAGACCCAGTACTTC
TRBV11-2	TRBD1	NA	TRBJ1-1	CASSLAGGEAFF	TGTGCCAGCAGCTTAGCAGGGGGAGAAGCTTTCTTT
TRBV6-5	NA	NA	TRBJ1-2	CASKRNFNYGYTF	TGTGCCAGCAAACGTAACTTCAACTATGGCTACACCTTC
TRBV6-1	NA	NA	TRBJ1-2	CASSELGASYGYTF	TGTGCCAGCAGTGAACTGGGAGCATCCTATGGCTACACCTTC
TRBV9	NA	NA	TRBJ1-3	CASSVVPHGGQVSSGNTIYF	TGTGCCAGCAGCGTAGTTCCCCACGGAGGGCAGGTAAGCTCTGGAAACACCATATATTTT
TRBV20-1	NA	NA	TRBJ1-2	CSGQDLYGYTF	TGCAGTGGACAAGACCTCTATGGCTACACCTTC
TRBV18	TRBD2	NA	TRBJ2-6	CASSAGETGANVLTF	TGTGCCAGCTCCGCGGGAGAGACTGGGGCCAACGTCCTGACTTTC
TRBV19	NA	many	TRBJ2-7	CASSLAYSSYEQYF	TGTGCCAGTAGTCTTGCCTATTCCTCCTACGAGCAGTACTTC
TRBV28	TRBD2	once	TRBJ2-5	CASTIGGGGQETQYF	TGTGCCAGCACCATTGGTGGGGGGGGTCAAGAGACCCAGTACTTC
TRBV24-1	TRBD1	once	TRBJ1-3	CATSATGEAGNTIYF	TGTGCCACCAGCGCGACAGGGGAAGCTGGAAACACCATATATTTT
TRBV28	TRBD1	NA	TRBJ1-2	CASSNLTGNGYTF	TGTGCCAGCAGTAACCTGACAGGGAACGGCTACACCTTC
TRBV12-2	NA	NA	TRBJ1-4	CATPRAGNDEKLFF	TGTGCAACCCCCCGGGCGGGCAACGATGAAAAACTGTTTTTT
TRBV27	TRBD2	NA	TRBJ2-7	CASSPGTSGRNEQYF	TGTGCCAGCAGTCCGGGGACTAGCGGGAGGAACGAGCAGTACTTC
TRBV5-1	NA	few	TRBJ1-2	CASSLGEGVNYGYTF	TGCGCCAGCAGCCTTGGGGAGGGAGTAAACTATGGCTACACCTTC
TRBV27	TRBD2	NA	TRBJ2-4	CASSSISGTSGTKNIQYF	TGTGCCAGCAGTTCAATATCCGGGACTAGCGGCACTAAAAACATTCAGTACTTC
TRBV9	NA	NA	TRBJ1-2	CASSASGTESYGYTF	TGTGCCAGCAGCGCATCTGGAACGGAGAGCTATGGCTACACCTTC